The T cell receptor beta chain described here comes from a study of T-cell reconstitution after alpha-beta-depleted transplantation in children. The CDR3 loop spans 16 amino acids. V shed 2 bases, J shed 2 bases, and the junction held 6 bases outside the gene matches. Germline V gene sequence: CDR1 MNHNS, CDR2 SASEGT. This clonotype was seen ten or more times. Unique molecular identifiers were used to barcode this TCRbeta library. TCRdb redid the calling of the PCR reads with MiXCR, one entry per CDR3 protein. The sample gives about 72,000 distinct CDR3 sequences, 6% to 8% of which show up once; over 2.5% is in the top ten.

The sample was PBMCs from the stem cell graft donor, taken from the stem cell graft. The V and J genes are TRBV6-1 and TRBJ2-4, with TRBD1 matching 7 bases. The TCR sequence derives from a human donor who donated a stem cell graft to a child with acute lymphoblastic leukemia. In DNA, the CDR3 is TGTGCCAGCAGTGAACACAGGGGAATGTCCAAAAACATTCAGTACTTC. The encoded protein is CASSEHRGMSKNIQYF.